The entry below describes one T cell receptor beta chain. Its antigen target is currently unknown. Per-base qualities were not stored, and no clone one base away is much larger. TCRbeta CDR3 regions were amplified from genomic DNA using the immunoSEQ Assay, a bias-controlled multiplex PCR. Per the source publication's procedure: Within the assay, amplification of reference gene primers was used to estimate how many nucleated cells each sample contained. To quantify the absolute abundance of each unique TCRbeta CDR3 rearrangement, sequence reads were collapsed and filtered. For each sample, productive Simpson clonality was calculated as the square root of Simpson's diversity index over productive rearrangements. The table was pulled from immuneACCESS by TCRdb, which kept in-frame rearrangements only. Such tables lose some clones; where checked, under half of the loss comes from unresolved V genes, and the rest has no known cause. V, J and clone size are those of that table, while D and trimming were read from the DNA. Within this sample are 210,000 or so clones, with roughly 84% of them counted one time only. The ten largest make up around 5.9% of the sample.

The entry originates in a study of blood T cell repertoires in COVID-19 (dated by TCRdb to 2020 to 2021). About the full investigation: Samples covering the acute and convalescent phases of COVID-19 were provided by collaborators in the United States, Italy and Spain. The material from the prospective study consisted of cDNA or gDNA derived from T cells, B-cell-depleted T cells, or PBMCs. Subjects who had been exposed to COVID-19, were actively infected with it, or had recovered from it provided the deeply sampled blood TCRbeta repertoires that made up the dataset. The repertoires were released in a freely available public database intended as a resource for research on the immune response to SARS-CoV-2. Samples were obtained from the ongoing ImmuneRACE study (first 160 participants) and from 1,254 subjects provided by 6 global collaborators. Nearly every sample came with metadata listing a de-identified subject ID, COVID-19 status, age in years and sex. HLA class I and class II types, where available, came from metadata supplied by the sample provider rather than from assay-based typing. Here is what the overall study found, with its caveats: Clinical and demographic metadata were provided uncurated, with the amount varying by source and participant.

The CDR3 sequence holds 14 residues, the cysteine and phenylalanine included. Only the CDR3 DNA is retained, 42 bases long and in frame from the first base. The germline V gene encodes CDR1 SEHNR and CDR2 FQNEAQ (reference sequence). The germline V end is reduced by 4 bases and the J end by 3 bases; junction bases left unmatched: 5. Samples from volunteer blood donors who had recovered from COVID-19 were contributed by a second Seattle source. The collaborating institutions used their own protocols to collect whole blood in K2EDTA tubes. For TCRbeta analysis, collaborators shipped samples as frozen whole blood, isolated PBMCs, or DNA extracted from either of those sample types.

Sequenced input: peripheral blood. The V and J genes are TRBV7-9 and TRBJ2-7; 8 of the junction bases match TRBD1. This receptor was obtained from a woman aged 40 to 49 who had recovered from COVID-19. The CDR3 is CASSYRDRSYEQYF. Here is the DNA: TGTGCCAGCAGCTACCGGGACAGGAGCTACGAGCAGTACTTC.